A selection of T cell receptor beta chains follows, all from one sample in a study of graft-versus-host responses after intestinal transplantation. TCRdb keeps only in-frame clones here, not all; method: immunoSEQ multiplex PCR. The table includes fewer than 4,500 clones, roughly 93% detected once. The specimen was PBMCs, collected 11 days after intestinal transplantation. The receptors shown here come from a human patient who received an intestinal transplant, so some T cells may come from the graft donor. CDR3s include the opening cysteine and the closing phenylalanine or tryptophan. The order of the fields is D gene, clone size, V gene, J gene, CDR3 protein, CDR3 DNA. A D gene is named only where the DNA matches it firmly. Only some rows state a clone size, as once, few, many or a class for expanded clones.

TRBD2,-,TRBV10-1,TRBJ2-7,CASSESFRPPGLGYEQYF,TGCGCCAGCAGTGAGTCGTTCCGACCCCCGGGACTAGGGTACGAGCAGTACTTC
TRBD1,-,TRBV27,TRBJ1-2,CASSPGTGSGYTF,TGTGCCAGCAGTCCGGGGACAGGGAGTGGCTACACCTTC
-,-,TRBV7-8,TRBJ2-3,CASSPGFEGETDTQYF,TGTGCCAGCAGCCCAGGATTCGAGGGAGAGACAGATACGCAGTATTTT
-,-,TRBV27,TRBJ1-1,CASSPDGSCTEAFF,TGTGCCAGCAGTCCTGATGGGAGTTGCACTGAAGCTTTCTTT
TRBD2,few,TRBV10-3,TRBJ2-7,CAISPGTSGTYEQYF,TGTGCCATCAGCCCCGGGACTAGCGGCACCTACGAGCAGTACTTC
TRBD1,-,TRBV28,TRBJ2-7,CASSLGRTGDPYEQYF,TGTGCCAGCAGTTTAGGGAGGACAGGGGACCCCTACGAGCAGTACTTC
TRBD2,once,TRBV9,TRBJ2-7,CASSVTGGPIEQYF,TGTGCCAGCAGCGTAACGGGAGGGCCAATCGAGCAGTACTTC
TRBD2,-,TRBV4-2,TRBJ2-7,CASSLTSGRGSSYEQYF,TGTGCCAGCAGCCTCACTAGCGGGAGAGGATCCTCCTACGAGCAGTACTTC
TRBD2,-,TRBV4-1,TRBJ2-7,CASSLLLASEQYF,TGCGCCAGCAGCCTATTACTAGCGAGCGAGCAGTACTTC
TRBD2,-,TRBV6-1,TRBJ2-5,CASRSSGRLKTQYF,TGTGCCAGCAGGTCTAGCGGGAGGTTGAAGACCCAGTACTTC
-,-,TRBV21-1,TRBJ2-1,CGPLTGDRPSYNEQFF,TGTGGCCCACTAACTGGGGACAGACCTTCCTACAATGAGCAGTTCTTC
TRBD1,-,TRBV4-1,TRBJ2-3,CASSQVILGTGGTDTQYF,TGCGCCAGCAGCCAAGTAATACTCGGGACAGGGGGTACAGATACGCAGTATTTT
-,-,TRBV28,TRBJ1-5,CASSVGGVQGQPQHF,TGTGCCAGCAGTGTTGGAGGCGTGCAGGGTCAGCCCCAGCATTTT
-,-,TRBV5-1,TRBJ2-7,CASSLGSGGYEQYF,TGCGCCAGCAGCTTGGGTTCCGGCGGCTACGAGCAGTACTTC
-,-,TRBV5-6,TRBJ2-7,CASTLGDPYYEQYF,TGTGCCAGCACCCTAGGGGACCCTTACTACGAGCAGTACTTC
-,-,TRBV28,TRBJ1-1,CASSLGTEAFF,TGTGCCAGCAGTTTAGGGACTGAAGCTTTCTTT
-,-,TRBV11-2,TRBJ2-7,CASSSMPPREVTYEQYF,TGTGCCAGCAGCTCCATGCCCCCCCGCGAGGTAACCTACGAGCAGTACTTC
TRBD2,-,TRBV30,TRBJ2-4,CAWTSGSSWTKNIQYF,TGTGCCTGGACTAGCGGGAGTAGTTGGACCAAAAACATTCAGTACTTC
-,-,TRBV7-9,TRBJ2-1,CASSFVTPDEQFF,TGTGCCAGCAGCTTTGTTACTCCTGATGAGCAGTTCTTC
-,-,TRBV7-3,TRBJ2-3,CASGFGSTDTQYF,TGTGCCAGCGGCTTTGGTAGCACAGATACGCAGTATTTT
TRBD2,-,TRBV6-1,TRBJ2-5,CASSEEWIIAGGPEETQYF,TGTGCCAGCAGTGAAGAGTGGATAATAGCGGGAGGTCCAGAGGAGACCCAGTACTTC
-,-,TRBV9,TRBJ2-7,CASSPRQSDEQYF,TGTGCCAGCAGCCCACGACAGAGCGACGAGCAGTACTTC
-,-,TRBV2,TRBJ1-2,CASSKGGTYGYTF,TGTGCCAGCAGTAAGGGGGGTACCTATGGCTACACCTTC
TRBD2,-,TRBV7-6,TRBJ2-7,CASTGGGRYEQYF,TGTGCCAGCACGGGGGGAGGGAGGTACGAGCAGTACTTC
-,once,TRBV28,TRBJ1-1,CASSLQGAGRTEAFF,TGTGCCAGCAGTCTCCAAGGGGCGGGTCGCACTGAAGCTTTCTTT
-,-,TRBV7-3,TRBJ2-2,CASSRTTSGTGELFF,TGTGCCAGCAGCCGGACGACTTCGGGCACCGGGGAGCTGTTTTTT
-,few,TRBV9,TRBJ2-1,CASSVVETVERGTNEQFF,TGTGCCAGCAGCGTAGTTGAAACGGTAGAACGAGGTACCAATGAGCAGTTCTTC
TRBD2,-,TRBV2,TRBJ2-5,CASSEIWQREGVETQYF,TGTGCCAGCAGTGAAATTTGGCAGCGGGAGGGCGTAGAGACCCAGTACTTC
-,once,TRBV6-1,TRBJ2-7,CASSEWDAYEQYF,TGTGCCAGCAGTGAATGGGACGCCTACGAGCAGTACTTC
-,-,TRBV9,TRBJ2-1,CASSIRTYDYNEQFF,TGTGCCAGCAGCATACGGACTTATGATTACAATGAGCAGTTCTTC
TRBD1,-,TRBV9,TRBJ2-3,CASSRDRSTDTQYF,TGTGCCAGCAGCCGGGACAGGAGCACAGATACGCAGTATTTT
TRBD1,-,TRBV29-1,TRBJ1-1,CSVEGATGSRRAEAFF,TGCAGCGTTGAGGGCGCGACAGGGAGTAGGAGAGCTGAAGCTTTCTTT
-,-,TRBV29-1,TRBJ2-1,CSVGPYNEQFF,TGCAGCGTTGGACCATACAATGAGCAGTTCTTC
TRBD2,-,TRBV7-9,TRBJ2-3,CASSLTSGTPDTQYF,TGTGCCAGCAGCTTGACTAGCGGGACCCCAGATACGCAGTATTTT
-,-,TRBV11-1,TRBJ2-3,CASSLLRTDYTDTQYF,TGTGCCAGCAGCTTACTCAGGACAGATTACACAGATACGCAGTATTTT
-,-,TRBV9,TRBJ2-7,CASSVGGTWEYEQYF,TGTGCCAGCAGCGTCGGAGGGACTTGGGAATACGAGCAGTACTTC
-,few,TRBV10-1,TRBJ1-1,CASKTEAFF,TGCGCCAGCAAGACTGAAGCTTTCTTT
TRBD1,-,TRBV9,TRBJ2-4,CASSAQGAAKNIQYF,TGTGCCAGCAGCGCTCAGGGGGCTGCCAAAAACATTCAGTACTTC
-,-,TRBV19,TRBJ2-3,CASSPGSYAQYF,TGTGCCAGTAGTCCGGGATCATACGCGCAGTATTTT